This TCR beta chain appears in the sequencing data of a study of CD8+CD57+ T cells in acquired aplastic anemia. The wider study: DNA from sorted CD4+ and CD8+ cells averaged around 3 ug. For CD4+ cells, healthy donors had an average of about 9.9 million reads.

Study findings and constraints: It was found that roughly 31 CD8+ CDR3 sequences were shared between patients and controls.

This clonotype was observed many times. The antigen is undetermined. CDR3 and TCR beta VDJ profiling relied on a genomic DNA template. TCRdb re-analysed the reads in MiXCR, keeping a single row per CDR3 protein. The sample yields tens of thousands of distinct CDR3 sequences, roughly half seen once. The CDR3 is 15 residues long. V lost 0 bases and J 2 bases, leaving 11 bases between the germline ends. Germline CDR1 SGDLS, CDR2 YYNGEE. The origin of this receptor is a human donor in good health, serving as a control. This sequence joins TRBV9 and TRBJ1-2; D remains ambiguous. The specimen was sorted CD4+, CD8+, or CD8+CD57+ T cells (not recorded which) from PBMCs. As DNA, the CDR3 is TGTGCCAGCAGCGTAGAAGGAGGACCCAACTATGGCTACACCTTC. Its translation: CASSVEGGPNYGYTF.